The rows below give T cell receptor beta chains drawn from one sample of a study of cytomegalovirus exposure and HLA in healthy donors. Produced via immunoSEQ multiplex PCR; TCRdb's table is partial and in-frame only. The sample contains roughly 79,000 clones, roughly 74% of which appear only once. Sequenced input: PBMCs. The receptor source for this set is a woman between 45 and 60 years old in good health and CMV-seropositive. The CDR3 runs from the conserved cysteine through the conserved F or W. The D gene is left open where the match is weak. Clone size is shown for a subset of rows, as once, few, many or a class of expanded clone.

abundance	d_gene	j_gene	v_gene	CDR3nt	CDR3aa
.	TRBD1	TRBJ1-1	TRBV30	TGTGCCTGGAGTACACAGGGGGCGAGAGCTGAAGCTTTCTTT	CAWSTQGARAEAFF
.	.	TRBJ1-1	TRBV27	TGTGCCAGCAGTTGGGGAGGGGGTCCAATGAACACTGAAGCTTTCTTT	CASSWGGGPMNTEAFF
.	TRBD1	TRBJ2-2	TRBV7-9	TGTGCCAGCAGCTCGGGACAGCTGAACACCGGGGAGCTGTTTTTT	CASSSGQLNTGELFF
once	TRBD2	TRBJ2-1	TRBV9	TGTGCCAGCAGCCCCCAAATAGCGGGAGCAACCGAGCAGTTCTTC	CASSPQIAGATEQFF
once	.	TRBJ2-5	TRBV18	TGTGCCAGCTCCGATACGGTCCAAGAGACCCAGTACTTC	CASSDTVQETQYF
.	.	TRBJ1-1	TRBV20-1	TGCAGTGAACGGGGACAAGCTGAAGCTTTCTTT	CSERGQAEAFF
.	.	TRBJ2-2	TRBV4-2	TGTGCCAGCAGCCAAGGTCAGGAGCTGTTTTTT	CASSQGQELFF
.	TRBD2	TRBJ2-7	TRBV5-4	TGTGCCAGCAGCTTTTCAAGCGGGATCGGGTTTAACGAGCAGTACTTC	CASSFSSGIGFNEQYF
.	.	TRBJ1-4	TRBV5-6	TGTGCGAGCAGTTCGGGGGGCCGCGAAAAACTGTTTTTT	CASSSGGREKLFF
.	.	TRBJ2-1	TRBV29-1	TGCAGCGTTGAGTCTGGACTCCACGCCGGCAATGAGCAGTTCTTC	CSVESGLHAGNEQFF
once	TRBD2	TRBJ2-2	TRBV30	TGTGCCTGGAGTGGGGGTAGCGGGAGACTAACCGGGGAGCTGTTTTTT	CAWSGGSGRLTGELFF
once	.	TRBJ2-5	TRBV28	TGTGCCAGCAGTTTCGGGGCCGAAGGGGGGACCCAGTACTTC	CASSFGAEGGTQYF
.	.	TRBJ2-5	TRBV7-2	TGTGCCAGCAGTCGTTATGTATTAGAGACCCAGTACTTC	CASSRYVLETQYF
.	.	TRBJ1-5	TRBV5-6	TGTGCCAGCAGCTTGTCCCCAGGCAATAGCAATCAGCCCCAGCATTTT	CASSLSPGNSNQPQHF
.	TRBD1	TRBJ1-1	TRBV5-4	TGTGCCAGCAGCCTAGACCCGGGACAGGGGGCCACTGAAGCTTTCTTT	CASSLDPGQGATEAFF
.	TRBD1	TRBJ2-7	TRBV28	TGTGCCAGCAACCCGACAGGGGGGACCTACGAGCAGTACTTC	CASNPTGGTYEQYF
.	.	TRBJ2-1	TRBV5-1	TGCGCCAGCAGCTTGGTTAGCGTTAATGAGCAGTTCTTC	CASSLVSVNEQFF
.	TRBD2	TRBJ2-7	TRBV28	TGTGCCAGCAAGGGGAGGGGCTCCTACGAGCAGTACTTC	CASKGRGSYEQYF
.	.	TRBJ1-2	TRBV5-6	TGTGCCAGCAGCTTGACATCTATGGCGGGCCAGATGTCCTATGGCTACACCTTC	CASSLTSMAGQMSYGYTF
.	.	TRBJ1-2	TRBV5-6	TGTGCCAGCAGCTTCGAACGGAACTATGGCTACACCTTC	CASSFERNYGYTF
.	TRBD2	TRBJ2-1	TRBV9	TGTGCCAGCAGCTCTTTTCTAGCGGGACTATCGAATGAGCAGTTCTTC	CASSSFLAGLSNEQFF
.	.	TRBJ2-7	TRBV11-2	TGTGCCAGCACCCACACCACCTACGAGCAGTACTTC	CASTHTTYEQYF
few	.	TRBJ1-1	TRBV4-1	TGCGCCAGCAGCCTCCGGGGGGTGGGAGCTTTCTTT	CASSLRGVGAFF
.	TRBD1	TRBJ1-3	TRBV27	TGTGCCAGCAGTGACAGGGTTTCTGGAAACACCATATATTTT	CASSDRVSGNTIYF
.	TRBD1	TRBJ1-4	TRBV30	TGTGCCTTCAACCGGGACAGGGGTAATGAAAAACTGTTTTTT	CAFNRDRGNEKLFF
.	TRBD1	TRBJ1-2	TRBV28	TGTGCCAGCAGTTACCGACAGGGCCAAAACTATGGCTACACCTTC	CASSYRQGQNYGYTF
.	.	TRBJ1-1	TRBV5-4	TGTGCCTGGAACGGGGGGGGCACTGAAGCTTTCTTT	CAWNGGGTEAFF
.	.	TRBJ2-1	TRBV18	TGTGCCAGCTCCACCGGTCCGGGAACCAAGCAGTTCTTC	CASSTGPGTKQFF
.	TRBD1	TRBJ1-1	TRBV5-4	TGTGCCAGTAATTTTCAGGGGGTGAACACTGAAGCTTTCTTT	CASNFQGVNTEAFF
.	.	TRBJ1-4	TRBV9	TGTGCCAGCAGCGAAACAGGGTCGCCTAATGAAAAACTGTTTTTT	CASSETGSPNEKLFF
.	.	TRBJ2-7	TRBV11-3	TGTGCCAGCAGCTCGGGAACCGAACTCTACGAGCAGTACTTC	CASSSGTELYEQYF
.	.	TRBJ1-5	TRBV18	TGTGCCAGCTCACCATTACCTGGGCACCAGCAGCCCCAGCATTTT	CASSPLPGHQQPQHF